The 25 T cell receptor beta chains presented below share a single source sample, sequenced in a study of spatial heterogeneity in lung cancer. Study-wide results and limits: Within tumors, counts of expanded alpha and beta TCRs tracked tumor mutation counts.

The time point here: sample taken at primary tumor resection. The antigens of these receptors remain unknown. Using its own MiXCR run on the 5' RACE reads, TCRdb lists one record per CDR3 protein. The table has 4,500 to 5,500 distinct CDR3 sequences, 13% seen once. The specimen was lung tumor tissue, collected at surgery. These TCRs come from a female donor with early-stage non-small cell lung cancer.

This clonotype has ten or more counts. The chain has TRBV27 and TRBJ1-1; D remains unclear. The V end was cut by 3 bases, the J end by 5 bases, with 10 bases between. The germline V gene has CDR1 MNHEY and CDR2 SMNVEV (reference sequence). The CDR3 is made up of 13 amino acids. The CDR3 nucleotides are TGTGCCAGCAGTTTGCGCCCCTCGACTGAAGCTTTCTTT. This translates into CASSLRPSTEAFF.

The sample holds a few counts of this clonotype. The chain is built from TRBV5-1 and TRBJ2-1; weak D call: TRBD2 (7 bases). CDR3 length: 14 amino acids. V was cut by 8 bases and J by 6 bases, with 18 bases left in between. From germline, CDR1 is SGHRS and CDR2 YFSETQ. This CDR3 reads CASTDPGGSNEQFF. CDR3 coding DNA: TGCGCCAGTACCGACCCGGGGGGCTCCAATGAGCAGTTCTTC.

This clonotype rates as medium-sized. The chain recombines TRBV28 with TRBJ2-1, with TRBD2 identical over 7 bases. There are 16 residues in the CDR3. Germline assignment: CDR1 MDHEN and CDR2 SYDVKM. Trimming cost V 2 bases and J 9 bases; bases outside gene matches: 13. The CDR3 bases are TGTGCCAGCAGTTTAGCTAGCCGGGGGGTCGTTCGTGAGCAGTTCTTC. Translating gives CASSLASRGVVREQFF.

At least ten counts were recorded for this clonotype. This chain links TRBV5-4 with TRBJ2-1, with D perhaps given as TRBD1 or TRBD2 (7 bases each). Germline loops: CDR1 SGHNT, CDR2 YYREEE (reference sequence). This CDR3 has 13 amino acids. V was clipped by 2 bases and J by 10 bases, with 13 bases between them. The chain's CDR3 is CASSFGGGGEQFF. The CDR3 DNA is TGTGCCAGCAGCTTCGGGGGAGGGGGCGAGCAGTTCTTC.

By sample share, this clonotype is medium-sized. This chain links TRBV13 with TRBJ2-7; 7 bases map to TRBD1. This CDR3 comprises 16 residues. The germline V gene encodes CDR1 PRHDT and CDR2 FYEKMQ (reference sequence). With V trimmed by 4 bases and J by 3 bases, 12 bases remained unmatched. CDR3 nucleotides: TGTGCCAGCAGCTCCCACACCCCGACAGGGATCTACGAGCAGTACTTC. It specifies CASSSHTPTGIYEQYF.

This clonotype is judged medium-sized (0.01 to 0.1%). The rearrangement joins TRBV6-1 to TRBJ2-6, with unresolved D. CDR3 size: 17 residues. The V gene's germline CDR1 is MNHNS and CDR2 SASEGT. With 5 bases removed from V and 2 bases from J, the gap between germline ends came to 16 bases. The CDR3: CASSHKSGGTGANVLTF. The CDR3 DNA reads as TGTGCCAGCAGTCATAAATCGGGCGGTACTGGGGCCAACGTCCTGACTTTC.

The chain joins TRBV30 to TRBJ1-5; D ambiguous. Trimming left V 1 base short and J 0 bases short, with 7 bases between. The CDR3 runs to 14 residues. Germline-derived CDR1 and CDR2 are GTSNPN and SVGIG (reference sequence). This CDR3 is CAWSAGISNQPQHF. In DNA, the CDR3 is TGTGCCTGGAGTGCTGGGATTAGCAATCAGCCCCAGCATTTT.

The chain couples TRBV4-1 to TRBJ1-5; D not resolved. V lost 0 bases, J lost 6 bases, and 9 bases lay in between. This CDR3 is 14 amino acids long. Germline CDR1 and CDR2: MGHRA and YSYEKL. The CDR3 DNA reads TGCGCCAGCAGCCAAGAAATAGGAGTTCAGCCCCAGCATTTT. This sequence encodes CASSQEIGVQPQHF.

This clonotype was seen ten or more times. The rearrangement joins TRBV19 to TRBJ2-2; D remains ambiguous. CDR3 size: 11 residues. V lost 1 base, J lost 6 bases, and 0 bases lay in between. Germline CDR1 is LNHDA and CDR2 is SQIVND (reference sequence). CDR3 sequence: CASSIAGELFF. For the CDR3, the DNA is TGTGCCAGTAGTATAGCCGGGGAGCTGTTTTTT.

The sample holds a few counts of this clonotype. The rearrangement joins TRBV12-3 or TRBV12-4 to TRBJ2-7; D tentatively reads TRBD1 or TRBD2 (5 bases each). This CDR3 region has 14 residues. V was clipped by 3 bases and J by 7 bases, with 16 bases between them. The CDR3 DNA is TGTGCCAGCAGTTTTTCCTCGGGGACGCGGGAGCAGTACTTC. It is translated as CASSFSSGTREQYF.

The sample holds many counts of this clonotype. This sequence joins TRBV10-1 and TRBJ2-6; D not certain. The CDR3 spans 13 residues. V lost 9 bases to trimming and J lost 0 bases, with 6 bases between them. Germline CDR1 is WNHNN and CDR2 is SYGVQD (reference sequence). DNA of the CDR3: TGCGCCAGACCCCGCTCTGGGGCCAACGTCCTGACTTTC. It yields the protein CARPRSGANVLTF.

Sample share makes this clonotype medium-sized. CDR3 sequence reads: CASARGLNTGELFF. Written as DNA, the CDR3 is TGTGCCAGTGCCAGGGGCCTGAACACCGGGGAGCTGTTTTTT. V and J are TRBV7-2 and TRBJ2-2; D is perhaps TRBD1 (6 bases). CDR1 is SGHTA, CDR2 FQGNSA, per germline. The CDR3 runs 14 residues. Between the trimmed V and J ends, which lost 9 bases and 1 base, there was a span of 12 bases.

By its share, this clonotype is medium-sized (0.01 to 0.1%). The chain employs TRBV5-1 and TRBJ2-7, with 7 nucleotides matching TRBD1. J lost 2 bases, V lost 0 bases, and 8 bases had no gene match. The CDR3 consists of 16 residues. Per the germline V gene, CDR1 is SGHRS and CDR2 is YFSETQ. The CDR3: CASSLGHRDSTYEQYF. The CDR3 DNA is TGCGCCAGCAGCTTGGGTCACCGGGACAGTACCTACGAGCAGTACTTC.

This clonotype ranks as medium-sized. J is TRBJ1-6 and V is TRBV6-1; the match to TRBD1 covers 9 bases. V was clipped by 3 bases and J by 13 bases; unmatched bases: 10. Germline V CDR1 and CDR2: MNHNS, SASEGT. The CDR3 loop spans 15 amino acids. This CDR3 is CASSELTGQGSPLHF. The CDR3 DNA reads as TGTGCCAGCAGTGAGTTAACGGGACAGGGCTCTCCCCTCCACTTT.

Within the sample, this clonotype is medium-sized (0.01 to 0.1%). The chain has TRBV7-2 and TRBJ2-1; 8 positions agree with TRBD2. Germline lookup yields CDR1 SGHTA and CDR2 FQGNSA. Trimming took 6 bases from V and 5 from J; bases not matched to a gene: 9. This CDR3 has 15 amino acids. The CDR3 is CASRRPGGPNNEQFF. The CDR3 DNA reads TGTGCCAGCAGGCGACCGGGGGGGCCGAACAATGAGCAGTTCTTC.

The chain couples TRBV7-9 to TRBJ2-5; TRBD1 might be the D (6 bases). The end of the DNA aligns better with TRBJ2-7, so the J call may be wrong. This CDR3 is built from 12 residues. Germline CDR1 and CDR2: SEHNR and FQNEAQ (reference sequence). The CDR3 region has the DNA TGTGCCAGCAGTCTACAGGGCTACGAGCAGTACTTC. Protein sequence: CASSLQGYEQYF.

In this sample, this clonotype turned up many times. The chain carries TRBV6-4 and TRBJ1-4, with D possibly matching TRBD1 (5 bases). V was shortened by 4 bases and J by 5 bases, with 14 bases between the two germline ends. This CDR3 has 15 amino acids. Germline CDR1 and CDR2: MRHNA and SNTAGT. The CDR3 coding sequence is TGTGCCAGCAGTGGCCAGCGGGGGGTCAATGAAAAACTGTTTTTT. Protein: CASSGQRGVNEKLFF.

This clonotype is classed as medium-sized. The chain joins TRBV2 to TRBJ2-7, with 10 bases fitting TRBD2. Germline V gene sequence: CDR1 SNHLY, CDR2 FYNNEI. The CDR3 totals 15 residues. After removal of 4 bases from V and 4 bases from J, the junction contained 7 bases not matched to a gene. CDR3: CASSVPGLARYEQYF. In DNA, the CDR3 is TGTGCCAGCAGTGTGCCGGGACTAGCGAGGTACGAGCAGTACTTC.

CDR3 nucleotides: TGCAGTGTCCGGGACTCCCAACTAGAGACCCAGTACTTC. Translation: CSVRDSQLETQYF. J is TRBJ2-5 and V is TRBV20-1, with a tentative D call TRBD2 (6 bases). Germline V gene data show CDR1 as DFQATT and CDR2 as SNEGSKA (reference sequence). The CDR3 has 13 amino acids. V lost 7 bases and J 4 bases, leaving 16 bases between the germline ends.

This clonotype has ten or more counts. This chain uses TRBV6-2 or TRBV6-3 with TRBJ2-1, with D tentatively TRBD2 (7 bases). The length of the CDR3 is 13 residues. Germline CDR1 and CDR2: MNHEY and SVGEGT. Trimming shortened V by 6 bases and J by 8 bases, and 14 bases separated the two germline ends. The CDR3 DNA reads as TGTGCCAGCAGCTATAGGGGGGGCGATGAGCAGTTCTTC. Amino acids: CASSYRGGDEQFF.

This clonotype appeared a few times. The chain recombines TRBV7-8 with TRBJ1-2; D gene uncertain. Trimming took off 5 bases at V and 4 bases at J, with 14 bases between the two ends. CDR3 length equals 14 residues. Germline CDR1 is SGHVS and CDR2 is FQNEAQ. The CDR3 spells CASSPLNGPYGYTF. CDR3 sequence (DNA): TGTGCCAGCAGCCCCCTTAACGGCCCCTATGGCTACACCTTC.

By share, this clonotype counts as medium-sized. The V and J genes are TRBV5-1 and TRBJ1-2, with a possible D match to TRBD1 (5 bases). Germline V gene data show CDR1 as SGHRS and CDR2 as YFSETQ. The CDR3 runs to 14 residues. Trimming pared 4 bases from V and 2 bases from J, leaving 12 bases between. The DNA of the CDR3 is TGCGCCAGCAGCCCGGGGGGAGCAAACTATGGCTACACCTTC. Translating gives CASSPGGANYGYTF.

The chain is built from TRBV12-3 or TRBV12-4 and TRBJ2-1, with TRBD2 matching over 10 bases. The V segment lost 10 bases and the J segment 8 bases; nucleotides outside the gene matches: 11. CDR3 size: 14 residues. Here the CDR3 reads CATEREGNSDEQFF. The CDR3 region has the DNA TGTGCCACCGAGCGGGAGGGTAACTCCGATGAGCAGTTCTTC.

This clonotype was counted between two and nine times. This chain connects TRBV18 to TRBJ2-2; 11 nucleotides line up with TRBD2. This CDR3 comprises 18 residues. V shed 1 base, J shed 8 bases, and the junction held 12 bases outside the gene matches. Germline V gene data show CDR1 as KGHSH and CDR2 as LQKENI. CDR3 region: CASSPLPGTSGLAGELFF. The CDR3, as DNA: TGTGCCAGCTCACCACTACCCGGGACTAGCGGATTGGCTGGGGAGCTGTTTTTT.

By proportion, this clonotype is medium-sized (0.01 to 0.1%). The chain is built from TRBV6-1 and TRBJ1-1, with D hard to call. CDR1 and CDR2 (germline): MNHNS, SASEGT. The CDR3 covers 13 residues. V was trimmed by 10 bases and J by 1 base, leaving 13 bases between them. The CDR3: CAILHSSNTEAFF. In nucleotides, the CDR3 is TGTGCCATCCTCCATTCCTCGAACACTGAAGCTTTCTTT.